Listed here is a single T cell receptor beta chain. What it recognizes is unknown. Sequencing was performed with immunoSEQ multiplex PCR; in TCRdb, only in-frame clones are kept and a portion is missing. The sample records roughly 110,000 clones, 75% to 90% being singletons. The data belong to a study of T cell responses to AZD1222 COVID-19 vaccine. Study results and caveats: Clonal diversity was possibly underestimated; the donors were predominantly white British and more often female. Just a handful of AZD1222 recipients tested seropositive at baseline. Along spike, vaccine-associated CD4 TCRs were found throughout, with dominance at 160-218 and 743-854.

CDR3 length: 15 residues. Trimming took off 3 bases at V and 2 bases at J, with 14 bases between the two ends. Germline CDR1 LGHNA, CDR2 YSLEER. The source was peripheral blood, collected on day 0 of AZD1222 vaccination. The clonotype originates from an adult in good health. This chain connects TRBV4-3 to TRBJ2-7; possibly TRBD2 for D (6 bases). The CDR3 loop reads CASSQSSSVTYEQYF. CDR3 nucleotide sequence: TGCGCCAGCAGCCAGAGCTCTAGCGTTACCTACGAGCAGTACTTC.